The source of this T cell receptor beta chain is a study of blood T cell repertoires in COVID-19. Losses at the gene ends were 3 bases for V and 9 bases for J; bases not matched to a gene: 10. This CDR3 is built from 15 residues. Germline values: CDR1 LNHDA, CDR2 SQIVND (reference sequence). Sequenced by immunoSEQ multiplex PCR; TCRdb stores in-frame clones only, minus some. The sample contains 100,000 to 150,000 clones, approximately 80% of which appear only once. The sample comprised peripheral blood. The chain joins TRBV19 to TRBJ1-5; 8 nucleotides match TRBD1. This clonotype was sampled from a man in his forties with active or convalescent COVID-19. In DNA, the CDR3 is TGTGCCAGTAGTATGTTAGGGACAGGAGGGGGGCCCCAGCATTTT. It codes for CASSMLGTGGGPQHF.